This T cell receptor beta chain was observed in a study of CXCR3-negative and CXCR3-positive naive CD8 T cells. Study-wide context: There were 140 million or so TRB reads altogether, and each library had about 1.5 +/- 0.3 million of them. Study-level findings and limits: The TRBV-TRBJ usage of naive CXCR3-negative and CXCR3-positive cells was similar, but that of memory cells differed.

The CDR3 is made up of 13 amino acids. Germline V gene lookup returns CDR1 SGHNT and CDR2 YYREEE (reference sequence). The libraries of TRB cDNA were constructed through 5' RACE using UMI labels. TCRdb re-called the 5' RACE reads and gives one entry per CDR3 protein, without DNA. This sample's table reports 70,000 to 100,000 distinct CDR3 sequences. Turning to this clonotype: As yet, its antigen is unknown.

Sequencing was carried out using naive CXCR3- CD8+ T cells from blood. Subset reported: CD45RO-CCR7+CD27+CD95- naive CD8+ T cells lacking CXCR3 (TNR3-). V gene TRBV5-4 combines with J gene TRBJ2-2; TCRdb names TRBD2, which stays unverified in the absence of DNA. The TCR sequence derives from a human donor in good health. Some clones in this sample may be carry-over from other donors' samples. Here the CDR3 reads CASSFRGGGELFF.